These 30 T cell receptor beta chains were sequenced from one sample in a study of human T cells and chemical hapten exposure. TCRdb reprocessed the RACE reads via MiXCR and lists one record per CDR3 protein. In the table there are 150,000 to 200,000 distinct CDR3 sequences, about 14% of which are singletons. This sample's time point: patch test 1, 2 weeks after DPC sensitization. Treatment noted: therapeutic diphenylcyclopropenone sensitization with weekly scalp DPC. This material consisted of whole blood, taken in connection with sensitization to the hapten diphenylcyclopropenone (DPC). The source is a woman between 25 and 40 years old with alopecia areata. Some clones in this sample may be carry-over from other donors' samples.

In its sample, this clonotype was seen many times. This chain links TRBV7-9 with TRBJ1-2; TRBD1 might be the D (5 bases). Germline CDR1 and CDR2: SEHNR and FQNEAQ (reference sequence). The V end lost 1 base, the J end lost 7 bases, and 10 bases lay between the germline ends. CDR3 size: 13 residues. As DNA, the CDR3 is TGTGCCAGCAGCTTAGGGCAGGGTAGTGGCTACACCTTC. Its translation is CASSLGQGSGYTF.

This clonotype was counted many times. CDR3 in DNA: TGTGCCAGCAGCGTATTAGACAGGGGGCAATCTGAAGCTTTCTTT. Amino acid sequence: CASSVLDRGQSEAFF. The chain is built from TRBV9 and TRBJ1-1; 10 positions match TRBD1. V shed 1 base, J shed 6 bases, and the junction held 6 bases outside the gene matches. CDR1 and CDR2 (germline): SGDLS, YYNGEE. The CDR3 covers 15 residues.

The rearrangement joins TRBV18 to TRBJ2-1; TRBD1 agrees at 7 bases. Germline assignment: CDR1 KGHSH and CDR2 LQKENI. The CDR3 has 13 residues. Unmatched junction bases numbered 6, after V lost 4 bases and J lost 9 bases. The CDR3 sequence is CASSRDSLSEQFF. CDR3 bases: TGTGCCAGCTCACGGGACAGCTTAAGTGAGCAGTTCTTC.

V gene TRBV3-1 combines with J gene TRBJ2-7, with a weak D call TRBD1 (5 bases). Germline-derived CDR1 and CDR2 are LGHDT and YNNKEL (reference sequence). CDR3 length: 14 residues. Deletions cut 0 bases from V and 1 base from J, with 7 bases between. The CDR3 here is CASSQEGLSYEQYF. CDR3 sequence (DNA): TGTGCCAGCAGCCAAGAGGGGCTATCCTACGAGCAGTACTTC.

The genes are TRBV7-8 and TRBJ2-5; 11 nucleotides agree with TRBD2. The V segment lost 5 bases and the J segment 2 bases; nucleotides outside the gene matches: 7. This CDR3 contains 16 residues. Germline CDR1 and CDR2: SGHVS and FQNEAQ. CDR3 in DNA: TGTGCCAGCAGCCCCAAACGACTAGCGGGGCAAGAGACCCAGTACTTC. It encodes CASSPKRLAGQETQYF.

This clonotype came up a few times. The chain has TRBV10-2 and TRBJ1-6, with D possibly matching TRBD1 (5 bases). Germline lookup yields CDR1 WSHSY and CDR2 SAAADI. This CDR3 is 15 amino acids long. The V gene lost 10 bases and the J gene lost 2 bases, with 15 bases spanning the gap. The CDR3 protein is CATSQEGPYNSPLHF. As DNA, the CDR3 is TGCGCCACCTCACAGGAAGGGCCCTATAATTCACCCCTCCACTTT.

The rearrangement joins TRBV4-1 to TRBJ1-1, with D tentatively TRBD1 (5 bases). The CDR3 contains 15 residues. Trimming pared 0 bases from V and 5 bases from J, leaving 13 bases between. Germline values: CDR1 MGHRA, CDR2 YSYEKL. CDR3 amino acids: CASSQEPGDGTEAFF. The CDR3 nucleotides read TGCGCCAGCAGCCAAGAGCCGGGGGACGGGACTGAAGCTTTCTTT.

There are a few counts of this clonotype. CDR3 sequence (DNA): TGTGCCAGCAGTTCGCGAGTTTACGAGCAGTACTTC. This gives the protein CASSSRVYEQYF. V usage is TRBV6-2 or TRBV6-3 and J usage is TRBJ2-7; D remains ambiguous. Germline V lookup: CDR1 MNHEY, CDR2 SVGEGT. Trimming stripped 4 bases from V and 4 bases from J, with 8 bases between. The CDR3 contains 12 residues.

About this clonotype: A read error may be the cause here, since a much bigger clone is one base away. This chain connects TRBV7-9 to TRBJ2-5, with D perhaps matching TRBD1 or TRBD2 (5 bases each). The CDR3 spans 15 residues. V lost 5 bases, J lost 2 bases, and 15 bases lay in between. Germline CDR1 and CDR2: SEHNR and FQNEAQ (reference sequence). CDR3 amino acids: CASSRTPGRQETQYF. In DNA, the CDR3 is TGTGCCAGCAGCCGAACCCCGGGACGGCAAGAGACCCAGTACTTC.

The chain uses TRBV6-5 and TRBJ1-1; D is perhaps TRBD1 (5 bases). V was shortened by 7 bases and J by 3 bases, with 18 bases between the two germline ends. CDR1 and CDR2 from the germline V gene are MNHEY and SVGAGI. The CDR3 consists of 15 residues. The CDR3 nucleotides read TGTGCCAGCACCCCCCCGGGGACGGGGGACACTGAAGCTTTCTTT. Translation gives CASTPPGTGDTEAFF.

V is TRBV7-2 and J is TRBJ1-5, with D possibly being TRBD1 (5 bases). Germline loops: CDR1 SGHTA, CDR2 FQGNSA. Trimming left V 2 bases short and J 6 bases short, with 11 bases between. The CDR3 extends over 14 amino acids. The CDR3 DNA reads TGTGCCAGCAGCTTAAATCAGGGAGCTCAGCCCCAGCATTTT. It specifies CASSLNQGAQPQHF.

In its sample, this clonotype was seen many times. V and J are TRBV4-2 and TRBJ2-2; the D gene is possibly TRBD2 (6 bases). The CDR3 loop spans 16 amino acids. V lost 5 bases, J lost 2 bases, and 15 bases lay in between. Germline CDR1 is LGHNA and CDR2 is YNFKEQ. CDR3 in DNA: TGTGCCAGCAGCACCAGCGGTAGCGGAAACACCGGGGAGCTGTTTTTT. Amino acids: CASSTSGSGNTGELFF.

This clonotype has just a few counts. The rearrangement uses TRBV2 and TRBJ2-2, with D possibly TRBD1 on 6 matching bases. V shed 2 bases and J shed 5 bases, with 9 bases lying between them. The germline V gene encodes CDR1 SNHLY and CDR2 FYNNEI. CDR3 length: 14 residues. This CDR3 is CASSETGSTGELFF. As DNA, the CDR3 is TGTGCCAGCAGTGAAACAGGGAGTACCGGGGAGCTGTTTTTT. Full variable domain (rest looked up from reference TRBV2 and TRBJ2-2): EPEVTQTPSHQVTQMGQEVILRCVPISNHLYFYWYRQILGQKVEFLVSFYNNEISEKSEIFDDQFSVERPDGSNFTLKIRSTKLEDSAMYFCASSETGSTGELFFGEGSRLTVL.

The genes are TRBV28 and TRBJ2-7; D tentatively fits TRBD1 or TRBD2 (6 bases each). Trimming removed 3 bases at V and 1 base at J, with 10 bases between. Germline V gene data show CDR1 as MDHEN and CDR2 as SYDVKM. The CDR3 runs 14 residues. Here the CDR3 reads CASSFGGTSYEQYF. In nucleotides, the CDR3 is TGTGCCAGCAGTTTCGGCGGGACATCCTACGAGCAGTACTTC.

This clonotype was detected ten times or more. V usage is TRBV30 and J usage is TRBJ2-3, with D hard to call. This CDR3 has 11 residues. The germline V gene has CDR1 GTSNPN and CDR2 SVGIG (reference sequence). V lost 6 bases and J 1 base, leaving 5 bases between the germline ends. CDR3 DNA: TGTGCCTGCGCGGGCACAGATACGCAGTATTTT. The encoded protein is CACAGTDTQYF.

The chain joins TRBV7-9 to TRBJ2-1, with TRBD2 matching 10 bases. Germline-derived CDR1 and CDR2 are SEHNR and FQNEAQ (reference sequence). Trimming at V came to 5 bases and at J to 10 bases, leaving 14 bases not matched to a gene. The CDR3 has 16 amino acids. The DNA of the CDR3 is TGTGCCAGCAGCCCCCTAAGCGGGGGGGCCGGCGGAGAGCAGTTCTTC. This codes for CASSPLSGGAGGEQFF.

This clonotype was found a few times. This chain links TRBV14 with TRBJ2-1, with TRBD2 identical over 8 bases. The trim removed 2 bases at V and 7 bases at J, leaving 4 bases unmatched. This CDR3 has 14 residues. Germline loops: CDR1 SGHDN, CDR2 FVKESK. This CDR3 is CASSQWGLVNEQFF. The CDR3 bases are TGTGCCAGCAGCCAATGGGGACTAGTGAATGAGCAGTTCTTC.

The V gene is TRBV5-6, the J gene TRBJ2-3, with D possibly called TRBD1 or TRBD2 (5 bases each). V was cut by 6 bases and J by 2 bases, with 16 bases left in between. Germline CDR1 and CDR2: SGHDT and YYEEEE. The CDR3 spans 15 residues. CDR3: CASTKGTSHTDTQYF. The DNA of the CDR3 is TGTGCCAGCACAAAAGGGACCTCACACACAGATACGCAGTATTTT.

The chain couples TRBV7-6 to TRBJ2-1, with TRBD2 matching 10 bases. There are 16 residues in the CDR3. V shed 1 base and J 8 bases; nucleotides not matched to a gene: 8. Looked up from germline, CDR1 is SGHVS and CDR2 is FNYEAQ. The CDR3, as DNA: TGTGCCAGCAGCTTAGTTACTAGCGGGACAGGTGATGAGCAGTTCTTC. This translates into CASSLVTSGTGDEQFF.

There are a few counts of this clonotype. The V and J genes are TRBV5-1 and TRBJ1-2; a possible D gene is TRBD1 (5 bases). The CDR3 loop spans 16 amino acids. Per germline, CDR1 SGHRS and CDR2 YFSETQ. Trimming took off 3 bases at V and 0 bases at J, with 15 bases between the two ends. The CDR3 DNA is TGCGCCAGCAGCTCCACGCGAGGGGAAGCTAACTATGGCTACACCTTC. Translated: CASSSTRGEANYGYTF.

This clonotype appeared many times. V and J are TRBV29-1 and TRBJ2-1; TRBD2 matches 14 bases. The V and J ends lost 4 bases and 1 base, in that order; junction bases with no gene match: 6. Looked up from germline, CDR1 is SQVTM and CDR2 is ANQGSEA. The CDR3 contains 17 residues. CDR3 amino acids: CSVVGLAGGFSYNEQFF. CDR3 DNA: TGCAGCGTTGTAGGACTAGCGGGAGGATTTTCCTACAATGAGCAGTTCTTC.

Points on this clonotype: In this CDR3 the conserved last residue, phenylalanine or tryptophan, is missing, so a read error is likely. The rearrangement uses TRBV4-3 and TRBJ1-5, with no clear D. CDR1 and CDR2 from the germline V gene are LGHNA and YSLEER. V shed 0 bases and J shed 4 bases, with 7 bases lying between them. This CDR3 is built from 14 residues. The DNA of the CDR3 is TGCGCCAGCAGCCAAGAGTCATCTAATCAGCCCCAGCATCTT. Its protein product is CASSQESSNQPQHL.

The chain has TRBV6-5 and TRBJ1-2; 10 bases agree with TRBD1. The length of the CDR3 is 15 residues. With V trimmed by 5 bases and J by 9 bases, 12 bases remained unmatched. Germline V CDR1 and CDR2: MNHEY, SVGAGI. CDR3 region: CASSTPGQGTLSYTF. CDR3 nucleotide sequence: TGTGCCAGCAGTACGCCGGGACAGGGGACGTTAAGCTACACCTTC.

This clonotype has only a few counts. The CDR3 is CASSQMRPPTGELFF. The CDR3 DNA reads TGTGCCAGCAGTCAAATGCGGCCTCCCACCGGGGAGCTGTTTTTT. The J gene is TRBJ2-2, the V gene TRBV6-2 or TRBV6-3, with no clear D. V was shortened by 5 bases and J by 4 bases, with 14 bases between the two germline ends. CDR1 is MNHEY and CDR2 is SVGEGT in the germline V gene. This CDR3 is 15 amino acids long.

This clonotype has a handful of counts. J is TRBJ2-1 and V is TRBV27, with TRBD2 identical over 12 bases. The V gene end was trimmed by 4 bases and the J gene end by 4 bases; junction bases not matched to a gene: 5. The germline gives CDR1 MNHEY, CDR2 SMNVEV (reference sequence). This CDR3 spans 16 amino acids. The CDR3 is CASSSSGRGAYNEQFF. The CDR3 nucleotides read TGTGCCAGCAGTTCTAGCGGGAGGGGGGCTTACAATGAGCAGTTCTTC.

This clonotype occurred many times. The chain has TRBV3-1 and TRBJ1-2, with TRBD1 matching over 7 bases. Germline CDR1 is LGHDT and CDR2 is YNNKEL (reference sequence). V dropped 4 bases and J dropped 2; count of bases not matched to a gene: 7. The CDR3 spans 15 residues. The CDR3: CASSLFGGQNYGYTF. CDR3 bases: TGTGCCAGCAGCCTGTTCGGGGGACAGAACTATGGCTACACCTTC.

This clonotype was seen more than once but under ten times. CDR3 nucleotides: TGTGCCAGCAGCCCCCATCCGGGGGGCGAGCAGTACTTC. It is translated as CASSPHPGGEQYF. The chain has TRBV7-9 and TRBJ2-7, with 7 bases lining up with TRBD2. Germline CDR1 and CDR2: SEHNR and FQNEAQ (reference sequence). The CDR3 contains 13 residues. Trimming at V came to 5 bases and at J to 6 bases, leaving 7 bases not matched to a gene.

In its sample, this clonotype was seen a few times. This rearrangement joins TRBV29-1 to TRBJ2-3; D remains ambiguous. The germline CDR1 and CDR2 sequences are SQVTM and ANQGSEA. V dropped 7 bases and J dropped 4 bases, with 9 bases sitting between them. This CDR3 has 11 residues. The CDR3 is CSAKLADTQYF. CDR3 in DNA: TGCAGCGCAAAACTTGCAGATACGCAGTATTTT.

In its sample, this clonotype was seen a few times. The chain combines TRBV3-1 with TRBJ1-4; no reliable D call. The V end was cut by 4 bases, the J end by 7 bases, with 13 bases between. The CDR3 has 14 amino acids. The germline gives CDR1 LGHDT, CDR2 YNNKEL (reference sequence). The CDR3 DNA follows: TGTGCCAGCAGCCGAGCAGAGGGTGGTGAAAAACTGTTTTTT. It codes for CASSRAEGGEKLFF.

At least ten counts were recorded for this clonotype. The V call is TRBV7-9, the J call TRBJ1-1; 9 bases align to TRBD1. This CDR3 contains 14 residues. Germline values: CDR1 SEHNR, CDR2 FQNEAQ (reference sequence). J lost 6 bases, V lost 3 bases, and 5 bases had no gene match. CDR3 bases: TGTGCCAGCAGCTTTGGGACAGGGTTAGCTGAAGCTTTCTTT. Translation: CASSFGTGLAEAFF.